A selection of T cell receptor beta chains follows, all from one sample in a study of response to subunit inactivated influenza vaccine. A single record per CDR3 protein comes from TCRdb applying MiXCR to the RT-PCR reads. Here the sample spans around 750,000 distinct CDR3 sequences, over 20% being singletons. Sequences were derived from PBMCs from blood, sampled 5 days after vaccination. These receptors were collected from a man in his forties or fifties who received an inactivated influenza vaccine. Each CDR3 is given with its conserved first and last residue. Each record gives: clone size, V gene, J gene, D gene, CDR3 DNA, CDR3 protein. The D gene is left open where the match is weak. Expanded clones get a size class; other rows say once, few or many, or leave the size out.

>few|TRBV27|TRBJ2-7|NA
TGTGCCAGCAGTTTTGGGGGGTTGGAAGTTTACGAGCAGTACTTC
CASSFGGLEVYEQYF
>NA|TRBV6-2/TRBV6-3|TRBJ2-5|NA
TGTGCCAGCACGGGACGAAACCAAGAGACCCAGTACTTC
CASTGRNQETQYF
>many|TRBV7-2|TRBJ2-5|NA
TGTGCCAGCAGCTTGTCCAGGGGAGGAGAGACCCAGTACTTC
CASSLSRGGETQYF
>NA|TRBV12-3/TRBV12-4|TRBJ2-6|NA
TGTGCCAGCAGCCCCACCTTCTCTGGGGCCAACGTCCTGACTTTC
CASSPTFSGANVLTF
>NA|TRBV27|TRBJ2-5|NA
TGTGCCAGCAGTTTTAGGTGGGGGCAAGAGACCCAGTACTTC
CASSFRWGQETQYF
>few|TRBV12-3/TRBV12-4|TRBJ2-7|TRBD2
TGTGCCAGCAGCAGAGGCGGGGGGCTGAACGAGCAGTACTTC
CASSRGGGLNEQYF
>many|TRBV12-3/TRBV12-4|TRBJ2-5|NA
TGTGCCAGCAGTTCTCGCAACCAAGAGACCCAGTACTTC
CASSSRNQETQYF
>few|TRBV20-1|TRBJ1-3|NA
TGCAGTGCTTTCAACTCTGGAAACACCATATATTTT
CSAFNSGNTIYF
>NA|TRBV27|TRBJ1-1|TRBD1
TGTGCCAGCAGTTTATCAAACAGGGGGCAAGCTTTCTTT
CASSLSNRGQAFF
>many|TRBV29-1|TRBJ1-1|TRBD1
TGCAGCGTTGTGGGGACAGGAAACACTGAAGCTTTCTTT
CSVVGTGNTEAFF
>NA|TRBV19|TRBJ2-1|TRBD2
TGTGCCAGTAGCTGGACTAGTGGGAGTGAGCAGTTCTTC
CASSWTSGSEQFF
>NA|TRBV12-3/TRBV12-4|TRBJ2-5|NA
TGTGCCAGCTCCCAGCTTAATACAGGCCAAGAGACCCAGTACTTC
CASSQLNTGQETQYF
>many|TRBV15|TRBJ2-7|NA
TGTGCCACCAGCAGAGATCTCGGTTTTTCCCACGAGCAGTACTTC
CATSRDLGFSHEQYF
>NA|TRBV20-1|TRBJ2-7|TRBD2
TGCAGTGCTAGAGATTATGGCGGGAGGTACGAGCAGTACTTC
CSARDYGGRYEQYF
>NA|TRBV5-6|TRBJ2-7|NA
TGTGCCAGCAACCTGGGTGGGACCTACTACGAGCAGTACTTC
CASNLGGTYYEQYF
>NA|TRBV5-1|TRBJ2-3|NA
TGCGCCAGCAGCCCTGGGGGGAAGGCAGATACGCAGTATTTT
CASSPGGKADTQYF
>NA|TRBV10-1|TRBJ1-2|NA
TGCGCCAGCAGTGAGTCAGGACCTTATGGCTACACCTTC
CASSESGPYGYTF
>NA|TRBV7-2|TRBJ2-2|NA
TGTGCCAGCAGCTTACTTATGGGGGCGGGGACCGGGGAGCTGTTTTTT
CASSLLMGAGTGELFF
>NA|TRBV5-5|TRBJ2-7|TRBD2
TGTGCCAGCAGCTATAGCGGGATGGCCTACGAGCAGTACTTC
CASSYSGMAYEQYF
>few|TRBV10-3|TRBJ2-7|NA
TGTGCCATCAGTGATTCTCTCGTCTACGAGCAGTACTTC
CAISDSLVYEQYF
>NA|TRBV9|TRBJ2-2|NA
TGTGCCAGCAGCGTAGATTTGGGCGGGGAGCTGTTTTTT
CASSVDLGGELFF
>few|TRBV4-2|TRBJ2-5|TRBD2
TGTGCCAGCAGCCAAGGGGGGGGGGACGAGACCCAGTACTTC
CASSQGGGDETQYF
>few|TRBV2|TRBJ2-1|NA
TGTGCCAGCAGGGAAGCGGGTTCGCCCCTGTCTGAGCAGTTCTTC
CASREAGSPLSEQFF